This T cell receptor beta chain was recorded in a study of cytomegalovirus exposure and HLA in healthy donors. Sequencing was performed with immunoSEQ multiplex PCR; in TCRdb, only in-frame clones are kept and a portion is missing. Among approximately 190,000 clones, around 80% were seen once, and the ten largest hold roughly 12%. The V gene end was trimmed by 5 bases and the J gene end by 4 bases; junction bases not matched to a gene: 7. The CDR3 extends over 15 amino acids. Per germline, CDR1 SGHTA and CDR2 FQGNSA. This receptor was obtained from a woman aged 25 to 39 in good health and CMV-seropositive. Material: PBMCs. This sequence joins TRBV7-2 and TRBJ1-2; 10 nucleotides line up with TRBD1. CDR3 DNA: TGTGCCAGCAGCGCCGGGACAGGGGAGGGCTATGGCTACACCTTC. Encoded protein: CASSAGTGEGYGYTF.